The sample holds one count of the clone carrying this TCR beta chain. This specimen comes from a study of blood T cell repertoires in COVID-19. Study background: Spain, Italy and the United States supplied samples that represented acute and convalescent COVID-19.

The repertoire was sequenced with immunoSEQ multiplex PCR; TCRdb's copy has only in-frame clones and lacks some. The sample lists roughly 260,000 clones; 70% to 90% were seen once. Germline CDR1 reads MNHEY; CDR2 reads SVGAGI. V lost 4 bases, J lost 2 bases, and 5 bases stayed unmatched. This CDR3 has 15 residues. This TCR was sampled from a woman aged 45-65 years with acute or convalescent COVID-19. The J gene is TRBJ1-2, the V gene TRBV6-5; 9 bases match TRBD1. The sequencing input was peripheral blood. The CDR3 DNA sequence: TGTGCCAGCAGTTGGGGGGGACAGGGCAACTATGGCTACACCTTC. Translation gives CASSWGGQGNYGYTF.